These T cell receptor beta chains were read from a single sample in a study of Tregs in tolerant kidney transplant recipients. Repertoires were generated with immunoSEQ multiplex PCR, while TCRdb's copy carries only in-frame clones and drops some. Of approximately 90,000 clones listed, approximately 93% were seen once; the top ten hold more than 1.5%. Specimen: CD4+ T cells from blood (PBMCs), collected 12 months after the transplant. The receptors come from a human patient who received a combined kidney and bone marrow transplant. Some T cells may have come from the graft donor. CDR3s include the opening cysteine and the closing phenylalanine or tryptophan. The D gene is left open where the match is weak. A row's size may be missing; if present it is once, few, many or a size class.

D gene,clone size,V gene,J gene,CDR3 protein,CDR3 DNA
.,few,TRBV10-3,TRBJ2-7,CAISLPRGHEQYF,TGTGCCATCAGTCTCCCTAGGGGCCACGAGCAGTACTTC
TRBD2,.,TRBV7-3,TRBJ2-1,CASSLVGTSGGIYNEQFF,TGTGCCAGCAGCTTAGTGGGGACTAGCGGGGGTATATACAATGAGCAGTTCTTC
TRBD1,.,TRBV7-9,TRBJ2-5,CASSLGQGAAETQYF,TGTGCCAGCAGCTTAGGACAGGGGGCGGCAGAGACCCAGTACTTC
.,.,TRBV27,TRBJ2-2,CASSIGQFGELFF,TGTGCCAGCAGCATTGGGCAGTTCGGGGAGCTGTTTTTT
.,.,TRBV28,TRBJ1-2,CASSPLNYGYTF,TGTGCCAGCAGCCCCTTGAACTATGGCTACACCTTC
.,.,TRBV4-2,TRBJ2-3,CASSQDLRVTDTQYF,TGTGCCAGCAGCCAAGATTTGAGAGTCACAGATACGCAGTATTTT
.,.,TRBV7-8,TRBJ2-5,CASGGGMRQGLKTQYF,TGTGCCAGCGGGGGGGGTATGAGACAGGGGTTGAAGACCCAGTACTTC
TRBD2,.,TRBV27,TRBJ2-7,CASSRRTSGRSASYEQYF,TGTGCCAGCAGTCGAAGGACTAGCGGGAGGAGTGCCTCCTACGAGCAGTACTTC
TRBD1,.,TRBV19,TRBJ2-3,CASRTGVGTDTQYF,TGTGCCAGTAGGACAGGGGTTGGTACAGATACGCAGTATTTT
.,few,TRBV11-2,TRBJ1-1,CASSPSYWNTEAFF,TGTGCCAGCAGCCCCTCGTACTGGAACACTGAAGCTTTCTTT
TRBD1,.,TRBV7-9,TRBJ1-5,CASSSHRGSNQPQHF,TGTGCCAGCAGCTCCCACAGGGGTAGCAATCAGCCCCAGCATTTT
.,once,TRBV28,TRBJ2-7,CATNPGFSYEQYF,TGTGCCACCAATCCGGGATTTTCCTACGAGCAGTACTTC
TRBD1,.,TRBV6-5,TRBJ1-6,CASGTGGYNSPLHF,TGTGCCAGCGGGACAGGGGGCTATAATTCACCCCTCCACTTT
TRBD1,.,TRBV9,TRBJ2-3,CASSVTGATDTQYF,TGTGCCAGCAGCGTAACAGGGGCCACAGATACGCAGTATTTT
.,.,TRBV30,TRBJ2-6,CASDYRASGANVLTF,TGTGCCAGCGATTACAGGGCCTCTGGGGCCAACGTCCTGACTTTC
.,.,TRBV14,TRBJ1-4,CASSQGFPRDEKLFF,TGTGCCAGCAGCCAAGGGTTTCCCAGGGATGAAAAACTGTTTTTT
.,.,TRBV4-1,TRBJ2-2,CASSDYLGNTGELFF,TGCGCCAGCAGCGACTACCTGGGGAACACCGGGGAGCTGTTTTTT
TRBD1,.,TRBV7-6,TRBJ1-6,CAGSEQGEANSPLHF,TGTGCCGGCAGCGAACAGGGGGAAGCTAATTCACCCCTCCACTTT
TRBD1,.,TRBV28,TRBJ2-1,CASRAGGRRNEQFF,TGTGCCAGCAGGGCAGGGGGACGACGCAATGAGCAGTTCTTC
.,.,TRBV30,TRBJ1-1,CAWSVVGADTEAFF,TGTGCCTGGAGTGTTGTGGGGGCGGACACTGAAGCTTTCTTT
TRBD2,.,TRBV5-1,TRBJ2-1,CASSLATSGPNNEQFF,TGCGCCAGCAGCTTGGCGACTAGCGGGCCAAACAATGAGCAGTTCTTC
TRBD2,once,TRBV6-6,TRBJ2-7,CASTRTSESSYEQYF,TGTGCCAGCACCCGGACTAGCGAAAGCTCCTACGAGCAGTACTTC
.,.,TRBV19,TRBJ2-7,CASSIDRTVIYEQYF,TGTGCCAGTAGTATAGATCGGACAGTGATTTACGAGCAGTACTTC
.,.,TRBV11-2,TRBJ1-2,CASSLERRLLYGYTF,TGTGCCAGCAGCTTAGAACGCCGACTACTCTATGGCTACACCTTC
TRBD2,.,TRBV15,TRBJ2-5,CATTPGLAGVQTQYF,TGTGCCACCACCCCGGGACTAGCGGGAGTGCAGACCCAGTACTTC
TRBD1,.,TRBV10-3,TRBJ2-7,CAISVDRGYEQYF,TGTGCCATCAGTGTGGACAGGGGCTACGAGCAGTACTTC
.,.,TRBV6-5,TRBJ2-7,CASSRSEGEDEQYF,TGTGCCAGCAGTAGGTCGGAGGGAGAGGACGAGCAGTACTTC
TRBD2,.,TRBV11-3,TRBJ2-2,CASSPRRTSGSTGELFF,TGTGCCAGCAGCCCAAGAAGGACTAGCGGGAGCACCGGGGAGCTGTTTTTT
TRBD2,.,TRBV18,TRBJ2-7,CASSPTRGGRYEQYF,TGTGCCAGCTCCCCGACTCGGGGGGGTCGCTACGAGCAGTACTTC
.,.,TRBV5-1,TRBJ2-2,CASSSMNTGELFF,TGCGCCAGCAGCTCCATGAACACCGGGGAGCTGTTTTTT
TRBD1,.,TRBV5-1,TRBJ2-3,CASSLLSGQGTDTQYF,TGCGCCAGCAGCTTGTTGTCGGGACAGGGCACAGATACGCAGTATTTT
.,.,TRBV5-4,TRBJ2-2,CASSLAPGGELFF,TGTGCCAGCAGCTTGGCTCCCGGGGGGGAGCTGTTTTTT
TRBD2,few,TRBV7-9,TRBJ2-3,CASSTAGFRTDTQYF,TGTGCCAGCAGCACAGCGGGGTTCCGCACAGATACGCAGTATTTT
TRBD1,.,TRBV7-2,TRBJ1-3,CASSLRTGNGNTIYF,TGTGCCAGCAGCTTAAGGACAGGGAACGGAAACACCATATATTTT
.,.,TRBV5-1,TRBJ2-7,CASSLDYQTYEQYF,TGCGCCAGCAGCTTGGACTACCAAACCTACGAGCAGTACTTC
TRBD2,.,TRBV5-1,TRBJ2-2,CASSLRRTSGGSKGTGELFF,TGCGCCAGCAGCTTAAGAAGGACTAGCGGGGGGTCAAAAGGGACCGGGGAGCTGTTTTTT
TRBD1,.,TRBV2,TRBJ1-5,CASSRTGANQPQHF,TGTGCCAGCAGTCGGACAGGGGCCAATCAGCCCCAGCATTTT
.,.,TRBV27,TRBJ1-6,CASSLLARAYNSPLHF,TGTGCCAGCAGTTTATTGGCCAGGGCTTATAATTCACCCCTCCACTTT
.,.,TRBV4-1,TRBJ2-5,CASSQGSVGGETQYF,TGCGCCAGCAGCCAAGGATCCGTCGGTGGAGAGACCCAGTACTTC
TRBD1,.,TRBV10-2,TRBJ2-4,CASRTTGSKNIQYF,TGCGCCAGCAGAACGACAGGGTCCAAAAACATTCAGTACTTC